The present T cell receptor (beta chain) was sequenced within a study of blood T cell repertoires in COVID-19. Turning to the study itself: COVID-19 samples from acute and convalescent phases originated in the United States, Italy and Spain. Sources were T cells, B-cell-depleted T cells, or PBMCs; the material itself was cDNA or gDNA.

V was shortened by 3 bases and J by 0 bases, with 11 bases between the two germline ends. This CDR3 region has 16 residues. Germline values: CDR1 KGHSH, CDR2 LQKENI. In the original analysis: Reference gene primer amplification in the assay estimated nucleated cell counts. Assay used: immunoSEQ multiplex PCR; TCRdb lists only in-frame clones, some missing. For V, J and clone size, that table is used; D and trimming come from the DNA. The profile shows over 60,000 clones, around 80% of them singletons. This receptor was identified in a human donor in a cohort sampled during active COVID-19. The chain is built from TRBV18 and TRBJ2-2; the D is unclear. Sequenced: peripheral blood. The CDR3 loop reads CASSPRGIANTGELFF. CDR3 nucleotides: TGTGCCAGCTCACCTAGAGGTATAGCGAACACCGGGGAGCTGTTTTTT. Together with reference TRBV18 and TRBJ2-2, the CDR3 gives the full variable domain: NAGVMQNPRHLVRRRGQEARLRCSPMKGHSHVYWYRQLPEEGLKFMVYLQKENIIDESGMPKERFSAEFPKEGPSILRIQQVVRGDSAAYFCASSPRGIANTGELFFGEGSRLTVL.